This passage covers 31 T cell receptor beta chains from one sample sequenced in a study of response to subunit inactivated influenza vaccine (dated by TCRdb to the late 2010s). The method behind the library was RT-PCR. These reads were obtained on an Illumina HiSeq 2500. Starting from the raw public reads, TCRdb applied fastp trimming at Q25, assembled clones with MiXCR and retained in-frame beta chains. Every distinct CDR3 protein forms one entry, paired with its most common genes and DNA. This sample gives more than 450,000 distinct CDR3 sequences in total; about an eighth of them show up just once. About 10% of the sample rests with the top ten. This sample comprised PBMCs from blood, obtained on the day of vaccination. The receptors were sampled from a man over 45 who received an inactivated influenza vaccine. Donor details come from another sample of the same person, matched by shared clones.

As to this clonotype: A read error may produce the germline difference seen at one junction end. The chain uses TRBV7-9 and TRBJ1-1; tentative D call: TRBD1 (6 bases). The germline CDR1 and CDR2 sequences are SEHNR and FQNEAQ (reference sequence). This CDR3 has 15 residues. Here the CDR3 reads CASSTGTCGNTEAFF. DNA for the CDR3: TGTGCTAGCAGCACCGGGACATGCGGGAACACTGAAGCTTTCTTT. The variable domain in full, completed from reference TRBV7-9 and TRBJ1-1, reads DTGVSQNPRHKITKRGQNVTFRCDPISEHNRLYWYRQTLGQGPEFLTYFQNEAQLEKSRLLSDRFSAERPKGSFSTLEIQRTEQGDSAMYLCASSTGTCGNTEAFFGQGTRLTVV.

This clonotype was detected only a few times. V gene TRBV28 combines with J gene TRBJ2-3, with D unclear. Germline values: CDR1 MDHEN, CDR2 SYDVKM. The CDR3 extends over 11 amino acids. V was pared by 6 bases and J by 5 bases, with 6 bases between. The CDR3 is CASRSVDTQYF. The CDR3 coding sequence is TGTGCCAGCAGATCGGTAGATACGCAGTATTTT.

V usage is TRBV7-8 and J usage is TRBJ2-2; 12 bases map to TRBD2. In germline, CDR1 is SGHVS, CDR2 FQNEAQ. The CDR3 totals 15 residues. Trimming removed 2 bases from V and 8 bases from J; junction bases left unmatched: 3. In DNA form, the CDR3 reads TGTGCCAGCAGCTTACAACTAGCGGGAGGAGGGGAGCTGTTTTTT. Translation gives CASSLQLAGGGELFF.

This clonotype was observed many times. V and J are TRBV10-1 and TRBJ2-1; D is uncertain. Germline CDR1 is WNHNN and CDR2 is SYGVQD (reference sequence). The CDR3 totals 14 residues. Trimming removed 4 bases at V and 4 bases at J, with 11 bases between. The CDR3 is CASSAMLGYNEQFF. The CDR3 region has the DNA TGCGCCAGCAGTGCGATGCTGGGATACAATGAGCAGTTCTTC.

This clonotype was detected only a few times. The CDR3 loop reads CAISPGTSGEGLAYNEQFF. In nucleotides, the CDR3 is TGTGCCATCAGTCCCGGGACTAGCGGGGAAGGGTTGGCCTACAATGAGCAGTTCTTC. This chain connects TRBV10-3 to TRBJ2-1, with 13 bases aligning to TRBD2. The germline CDR1 and CDR2 sequences are ENHRY and SYGVKD. CDR3 length equals 19 residues. J lost 2 bases, V lost 5 bases, and 12 bases had no gene match.

The chain carries TRBV11-2 and TRBJ2-1; TRBD2 matches 12 bases. Looked up from germline, CDR1 is SGHAT and CDR2 is FQNNGV. J gave up 6 bases and V 3 bases, and 6 bases lay outside the gene matches. The CDR3 spans 16 residues. Here the CDR3 reads CASSFLAGGRTNEQFF. In DNA, the CDR3 is TGTGCCAGCAGCTTCCTAGCGGGAGGGAGGACCAATGAGCAGTTCTTC.

The rearrangement joins TRBV6-2 or TRBV6-3 to TRBJ2-7; D uncertain. CDR3 length: 11 amino acids. Germline values: CDR1 MNHEY, CDR2 SVGEGT. Trimming took 5 bases from V and 7 from J, leaving 9 bases between them. The CDR3 nucleotides are TGTGCCAGCAGTGGGCTCGTGGAGCAGTACTTC. Translation: CASSGLVEQYF.

This clonotype appeared many times. The genes are TRBV29-1 and TRBJ1-1, with unresolved D. Between the trimmed V and J ends, which lost 7 bases and 5 bases, there was a span of 8 bases. From germline, CDR1 is SQVTM and CDR2 ANQGSEA. The CDR3 covers 10 residues. The CDR3 is CSAHRTEAFF. CDR3 bases: TGCAGCGCCCATCGTACTGAAGCTTTCTTT.

This clonotype has more than one count but fewer than ten. DNA of the CDR3: TGTGCCAGCAGCTTTCGACAGAACACTGAAGCTTTCTTT. It specifies CASSFRQNTEAFF. This sequence joins TRBV7-3 and TRBJ1-1, with D unclear. The CDR3 loop spans 13 amino acids. Deletions cut 3 bases from V and 1 base from J, with 6 bases between. CDR1 is SGHTA, CDR2 FQGTGA, per germline.

This CDR3 reads CASSKLRTSGGKDTQYF. CDR3 nucleotides: TGTGCCAGCAGCAAACTTAGGACTAGCGGGGGAAAAGATACGCAGTATTTT. The chain has TRBV6-2 or TRBV6-3 and TRBJ2-3, with TRBD2 matching over 13 bases. CDR1 and CDR2 (germline): MNHEY, SVGEGT. V trimming: 6 bases; J trimming: 5 bases; junction bases outside the gene matches: 11. This CDR3 spans 17 amino acids.

V and J are TRBV5-6 and TRBJ2-3; the D gene could be TRBD1 or TRBD2 (5 bases each). CDR3 length equals 17 residues. Germline CDR1 is SGHDT and CDR2 is YYEEEE. Trimming cost V 2 bases and J 2 bases, with 18 bases left between them. CDR3 sequence: CASSFPLGEHPTDTQYF. In DNA, the CDR3 is TGTGCCAGCAGCTTCCCCTTGGGGGAACACCCCACAGATACGCAGTATTTT.

This clonotype was recorded at least ten times. The gene calls are TRBV29-1 and TRBJ2-7; 11 bases are a match to TRBD2. Per the germline V gene, CDR1 is SQVTM and CDR2 is ANQGSEA. CDR3 length: 14 residues. V was clipped by 4 bases and J by 0 bases; unmatched bases: 2. The CDR3 reads CSVVTSGSSYEQYF. The CDR3 coding sequence is TGCAGCGTTGTAACTAGCGGGAGCTCCTACGAGCAGTACTTC.

This rearrangement joins TRBV6-1 to TRBJ2-5; unclear D gene. This CDR3 comprises 14 residues. Germline V gives CDR1 MNHNS, CDR2 SASEGT. Trimming left V 4 bases short and J 4 bases short, with 13 bases between. The DNA of the CDR3 is TGTGCCAGCAGTGTTAGGTTCCTTGGAGAGACCCAGTACTTC. Translating gives CASSVRFLGETQYF.

The J gene is TRBJ2-1, the V gene TRBV6-1; 7 bases line up with TRBD2. The CDR3 contains 15 residues. Germline assignment: CDR1 MNHNS and CDR2 SASEGT. Trimming took 3 bases from V and 4 from J; bases not matched to a gene: 6. The CDR3: CASSDGGMMYNEQFF. CDR3 DNA: TGTGCCAGCAGTGACGGGGGGATGATGTACAATGAGCAGTTCTTC.

The J gene is TRBJ2-5, the V gene TRBV20-1; TRBD1 matches at 7 bases. CDR3 length: 14 residues. CDR1 is DFQATT, CDR2 SNEGSKA, per germline (reference sequence). J was trimmed by 1 base and V by 5 bases; bases with no gene match: 7. DNA for the CDR3: TGCAGTGCTGGATCGACAGGGAGCCAAGAGACCCAGTACTTC. Translation: CSAGSTGSQETQYF.

This clonotype was seen only a few times. The gene calls are TRBV11-2 and TRBJ2-1; D may be TRBD1 or TRBD2 (5 bases each). The V and J ends lost 3 bases and 6 bases respectively, with 12 bases between them. CDR3 length: 14 amino acids. Germline V gene sequence: CDR1 SGHAT, CDR2 FQNNGV. CDR3 loop: CASSLGDRANEQFF. The CDR3 DNA follows: TGTGCCAGCAGCTTGGGGGATAGGGCCAATGAGCAGTTCTTC.

The chain links TRBV4-3 to TRBJ2-7; TRBD1 is a possible D gene (6 bases). The CDR3 is made up of 15 amino acids. Germline-derived CDR1 and CDR2 are LGHNA and YSLEER. V lost 0 bases and J 3 bases, leaving 12 bases between the germline ends. The chain's CDR3 is CASSQERQGLYEQYF. CDR3 DNA sequence: TGCGCCAGCAGCCAAGAGAGGCAGGGGCTCTACGAGCAGTACTTC.

This clonotype was observed at least ten times. The rearrangement joins TRBV10-3 to TRBJ2-3, with 8 nucleotides matching TRBD2. The CDR3 length is 15 residues. V shed 2 bases, J shed 3 bases, and the junction held 4 bases outside the gene matches. Germline loops: CDR1 ENHRY, CDR2 SYGVKD. The CDR3 loop reads CAISERRGVTDTQYF. The CDR3 nucleotides are TGTGCCATCAGTGAGAGGCGGGGGGTAACAGATACGCAGTATTTT.

This clonotype was seen more than once but under ten times. This chain connects TRBV28 to TRBJ2-1; 7 positions agree with TRBD2. Germline CDR1 MDHEN, CDR2 SYDVKM. The V gene end was trimmed by 6 bases and the J gene end by 4 bases; junction bases not matched to a gene: 15. This CDR3 is built from 17 residues. The CDR3: CASRKYPGGEAYNEQFF. In DNA, the CDR3 is TGTGCCAGCAGAAAGTACCCGGGAGGCGAGGCTTACAATGAGCAGTTCTTC.

This clonotype has only a few counts. The rearrangement joins TRBV5-6 to TRBJ2-5, with a tentative D call TRBD1 (5 bases). Trimming shortened V by 6 bases and J by 5 bases, and 17 bases separated the two germline ends. Germline lookup yields CDR1 SGHDT and CDR2 YYEEEE. This CDR3 has 14 amino acids. The DNA for the CDR3 is TGTGCCAGCACCTCTTTAAGGGGCCTCGAGACCCAGTACTTC. Protein product: CASTSLRGLETQYF.

The chain couples TRBV6-2 or TRBV6-3 to TRBJ2-1; D might be TRBD2 (5 bases). The CDR3 contains 14 residues. Trimming left V 0 bases short and J 4 bases short, with 7 bases between. Germline V gene lookup returns CDR1 MNHEY and CDR2 SVGEGT. The CDR3 loop reads CASSYSRTYNEQFF. CDR3 sequence (DNA): TGTGCCAGCAGTTACTCGAGGACTTACAATGAGCAGTTCTTC.

The V gene is TRBV15, the J gene TRBJ1-1, with D hard to call. The germline gives CDR1 LNHNV, CDR2 YYDKDF (reference sequence). Trimming took off 5 bases at V and 1 base at J, with 11 bases between the two ends. This CDR3 is 14 amino acids long. CDR3 amino acids: CATSGSWGNTEAFF. The DNA for the CDR3 is TGTGCCACCAGCGGATCATGGGGGAACACTGAAGCTTTCTTT.

The chain recombines TRBV12-3 or TRBV12-4 with TRBJ2-2; possibly TRBD1 for D (5 bases). The CDR3 runs 14 residues. V was pared by 6 bases and J by 7 bases, with 15 bases between. CDR3 amino acids: CASRLQGIHGELFF. The CDR3 region has the DNA TGTGCCAGCAGGCTGCAGGGTATTCACGGGGAGCTGTTTTTT.

This clonotype was counted between two and nine times. The chain recombines TRBV19 with TRBJ2-1, with 8 bases lining up with TRBD1. Germline V gives CDR1 LNHDA, CDR2 SQIVND (reference sequence). The trim removed 7 bases at V and 1 base at J, leaving 6 bases unmatched. The CDR3 covers 15 residues. In DNA form, the CDR3 reads TGTGCCAGTAATCCAGGGGGCCAATCCTACAATGAGCAGTTCTTC. Protein product: CASNPGGQSYNEQFF.

The gene calls are TRBV10-1 and TRBJ1-6; 7 bases map to TRBD1. The CDR3 sequence is 15 residues long. V shed 0 bases, J shed 9 bases, and the junction held 5 bases outside the gene matches. Germline V CDR1 and CDR2: WNHNN, SYGVQD (reference sequence). The chain's CDR3 is CASSESTGKGSPLHF. CDR3 nucleotides: TGCGCCAGCAGTGAGTCGACAGGGAAAGGTTCACCCCTCCACTTT.

The chain is built from TRBV20-1 and TRBJ2-1; TRBD2 matches 11 bases. This CDR3 region has 16 residues. The junction had 6 bases not matched to a gene; V was cut back by 3 bases and J by 2 bases. The germline V gene encodes CDR1 DFQATT and CDR2 SNEGSKA (reference sequence). The DNA for the CDR3 is TGCAGTGCTAGTGCTAGCGGGGGGCTAACCTACAATGAGCAGTTCTTC. It is translated as CSASASGGLTYNEQFF.

The V and J genes are TRBV7-3 and TRBJ2-1; 12 bases align to TRBD2. V lost 7 bases and J lost 7; bases outside the gene matches: 8. CDR3 size: 15 residues. CDR1 is SGHTA, CDR2 FQGTGA, per germline. The DNA of the CDR3 is TGTGCCAGCATCCCTAGCGGGAGGGCCCTGAATGAGCAGTTCTTC. This translates into CASIPSGRALNEQFF.

The table lists this clonotype with a few counts. The chain links TRBV27 to TRBJ1-5; 8 bases are shared with TRBD1. CDR1 is MNHEY, CDR2 SMNVEV, per germline (reference sequence). V trimming: 0 bases; J trimming: 6 bases; junction bases outside the gene matches: 7. This CDR3 is 16 amino acids long. CDR3 region: CASSLSYRGVGQPQHF. In DNA, the CDR3 is TGTGCCAGCAGTTTATCTTACAGGGGGGTGGGTCAGCCCCAGCATTTT.

This clonotype was observed a handful of times. The V and J genes are TRBV10-3 and TRBJ2-1, with TRBD2 matching 13 bases. With 6 bases clipped from V and 2 bases from J, the junction kept 7 bases outside the gene matches. This CDR3 spans 17 amino acids. The germline V gene has CDR1 ENHRY and CDR2 SYGVKD. The DNA for the CDR3 is TGTGCCATCAGCGCTAGACTAGCGGGAGGTGCCTACAATGAGCAGTTCTTC. This encodes CAISARLAGGAYNEQFF.

Ten or more counts support this clonotype. The chain uses TRBV6-1 and TRBJ2-1, with D possibly being TRBD1 (6 bases). This CDR3 has 14 residues. The germline CDR1 and CDR2 sequences are MNHNS and SASEGT. V lost 6 bases and J lost 0, with 9 bases in between. CDR3 nucleotides: TGTGCCAGCAGCCTGACAGGCTCCTACAATGAGCAGTTCTTC. This encodes CASSLTGSYNEQFF.

This clonotype was picked up a small number of times. J is TRBJ2-5 and V is TRBV2, with D perhaps matching TRBD2 (5 bases). Per the germline V gene, CDR1 is SNHLY and CDR2 is FYNNEI. The CDR3 contains 14 residues. V was shortened by 7 bases and J by 5 bases, with 17 bases between the two germline ends. The CDR3 nucleotides are TGTGCCAGCAACAAAGCGGACTCGCGGGAGACCCAGTACTTC. Amino acid sequence: CASNKADSRETQYF.